These T cell receptor beta chains were read from a single sample in a study of T cell responses to AZD1222 COVID-19 vaccine. Method: immunoSEQ multiplex PCR; TCRdb's copy keeps in-frame clones and lacks some. The sample lists roughly 130,000 clones; roughly nine tenths were seen once. The specimen was peripheral blood, collected on day 0 of AZD1222 vaccination. The receptor source for this set is an adult in good health. Both conserved end residues are part of each CDR3. The order of the fields is V gene, clone size, J gene, D gene, CDR3 protein, CDR3 DNA. The D gene is left open where the match is weak. Some rows have no size entry. The others give once, few or many, or a class for an expanded clone.

v_call: TRBV12-3/TRBV12-4
clone_size: -
j_call: TRBJ1-6
d_call: -
cdr3_aa: CASSFGSPLHF
cdr3_nt: TGTGCCAGCAGTTTTGGTTCACCCCTCCACTTT

v_call: TRBV19
clone_size: once
j_call: TRBJ1-2
d_call: -
cdr3_aa: CASSGSKNYGYTF
cdr3_nt: TGTGCCAGTAGTGGTTCCAAAAACTATGGCTACACCTTC

v_call: TRBV4-1
clone_size: -
j_call: TRBJ2-7
d_call: -
cdr3_aa: CASSHAGSAIEQYF
cdr3_nt: TGCGCCAGCAGCCATGCAGGGTCCGCTATCGAGCAGTACTTC

v_call: TRBV2
clone_size: -
j_call: TRBJ2-3
d_call: TRBD2
cdr3_aa: CASSDTAGGSTDTQYF
cdr3_nt: TGTGCCAGCAGTGACACCGCGGGAGGGAGCACAGATACGCAGTATTTT

v_call: TRBV6-5
clone_size: -
j_call: TRBJ2-7
d_call: -
cdr3_aa: CASSYARHKWDYEQYF
cdr3_nt: TGTGCCAGCAGTTACGCTCGACACAAATGGGACTACGAGCAGTACTTC

v_call: TRBV6-2/TRBV6-3
clone_size: -
j_call: TRBJ1-5
d_call: TRBD1
cdr3_aa: CASSNRDRVSNQPQHF
cdr3_nt: TGTGCCAGCAGTAACCGGGACAGAGTTAGCAATCAGCCCCAGCATTTT

v_call: TRBV7-3
clone_size: -
j_call: TRBJ2-2
d_call: -
cdr3_aa: CASSPPGRRPNTGELFF
cdr3_nt: TGTGCCAGCAGCCCCCCGGGACGTCGACCGAACACCGGGGAGCTGTTTTTT

v_call: TRBV5-1
clone_size: -
j_call: TRBJ2-2
d_call: -
cdr3_aa: CASSLRGSGTGELFF
cdr3_nt: TGCGCCAGCAGCTTGCGGGGGAGCGGCACCGGGGAGCTGTTTTTT

v_call: TRBV5-6
clone_size: -
j_call: TRBJ2-5
d_call: -
cdr3_aa: CASSLEWRSGTQYF
cdr3_nt: TGTGCCAGCAGCTTGGAATGGAGGTCGGGGACCCAGTACTTC

v_call: TRBV28
clone_size: -
j_call: TRBJ1-4
d_call: TRBD1
cdr3_aa: CASKDRGINEKLFF
cdr3_nt: TGTGCCAGCAAAGACAGGGGGATTAATGAAAAACTGTTTTTT

v_call: TRBV30
clone_size: -
j_call: TRBJ2-1
d_call: TRBD2
cdr3_aa: CAWRSAGGRYNEQFF
cdr3_nt: TGTGCCTGGCGGTCAGCGGGAGGGCGATACAATGAGCAGTTCTTC

v_call: TRBV7-8
clone_size: once
j_call: TRBJ2-2
d_call: TRBD2
cdr3_aa: CASSLMSGGKNTGELFF
cdr3_nt: TGTGCCAGCAGCTTAATGAGCGGGGGTAAAAACACCGGGGAGCTGTTTTTT

v_call: TRBV12-3/TRBV12-4
clone_size: -
j_call: TRBJ1-2
d_call: -
cdr3_aa: CASSPQGRNGYTF
cdr3_nt: TGTGCCAGCAGTCCTCAGGGGCGGAATGGCTACACCTTC

v_call: TRBV7-9
clone_size: -
j_call: TRBJ2-1
d_call: TRBD2
cdr3_aa: CASSLGLAGVGDEQFF
cdr3_nt: TGTGCCAGCAGCTTAGGACTAGCGGGAGTAGGGGATGAGCAGTTCTTC